What follows describes a single T cell receptor beta chain. This sample was taken from a study of CD8+ T cells in alopecia areata. Study-wide context: For the treated group, dosing was oral tofacitinib at 5 to 10 mg twice daily.

After removal of 3 bases from V and 4 bases from J, the junction contained 12 bases not matched to a gene. Germline CDR1 and CDR2: MGHRA and YSYEKL. This CDR3 is 18 amino acids long. Extraction and reverse transcription of RNA yielded cDNA as the sequencing template. Some clones are missing from TCRdb's copy, which holds only in-frame ones; the method was immunoSEQ multiplex PCR. The sample lists more than 150,000 clones; 59% were seen once. V is TRBV4-1 and J is TRBJ2-3, with TRBD2 matching 11 bases. The TCR sequence derives from a human donor with alopecia areata. The input for sequencing was CD4+ T cells sorted from blood, taken at week 0. CDR3 nucleotide sequence: TGCGCCAGCAGCCAGGGTAGCGGGGGGGCCGGTTCGCCAGATACGCAGTATTTT. Translating gives CASSQGSGGAGSPDTQYF.